A selection of T cell receptor beta chains follows, all from one sample in a study of OX40 agonist ivuxolimab in advanced cancers. Data came from immunoSEQ multiplex PCR; TCRdb stores just in-frame clones and leaves some out. The sample shows around 68,000 clones, about nine tenths of them seen only once. Sequencing was performed on CD4+ or CD8+ T cells sorted from blood, taken in a trial of the OX40 agonist ivuxolimab. Receptors originate from an adult with an advanced solid tumor such as melanoma, head and neck, liver or kidney cancer. Each CDR3 is given with its conserved first and last residue. A D gene is named only where the DNA matches it firmly. A row's size may be missing; if present it is once, few, many or a size class.

v_call	clone_size	j_call	d_call	cdr3_aa	cdr3_nt
TRBV6-6	NA	TRBJ2-7	NA	CASNDRDSYEQYF	TGTGCCAGCAACGACAGAGACTCCTACGAGCAGTACTTC
TRBV9	once	TRBJ2-2	NA	CASSVASEPWTGELFF	TGTGCCAGCAGCGTAGCCAGCGAACCGTGGACCGGGGAGCTGTTTTTT
TRBV15	NA	TRBJ2-3	NA	CATSRGQSMADTQYF	TGTGCCACCAGCAGAGGGCAATCAATGGCAGATACGCAGTATTTT
TRBV5-1	NA	TRBJ2-5	TRBD2	CASSLGGLRETQYF	TGCGCCAGCAGCTTGGGGGGACTAAGAGAGACCCAGTACTTC
TRBV6-5	NA	TRBJ1-5	NA	CASSYNRNQPQHF	TGTGCCAGCAGTTACAACCGCAATCAGCCCCAGCATTTT
TRBV7-8	NA	TRBJ2-4	NA	CASSLAAYSDYKNIQYF	TGTGCCAGCAGCTTAGCCGCGTATTCCGACTACAAAAACATTCAGTACTTC
TRBV10-3	NA	TRBJ2-1	TRBD1	CAISADRGIKNEQFF	TGTGCCATCAGCGCGGACAGGGGTATTAAAAATGAGCAGTTCTTC
TRBV7-3	NA	TRBJ2-1	TRBD2	CASSPKGTSGNNEQFF	TGTGCCAGCAGCCCCAAAGGGACTAGCGGCAACAATGAGCAGTTCTTC
TRBV10-2	NA	TRBJ1-5	NA	CASSDRGQVGRQPQHF	TGCGCCAGCAGTGATAGGGGACAAGTCGGACGGCAGCCCCAGCATTTT
TRBV12-5	few	TRBJ2-3	TRBD2	CASGLLTSGRGDTQYF	TGTGCTAGTGGTTTATTAACTAGCGGGAGAGGAGATACGCAGTATTTT
TRBV12-5	NA	TRBJ1-1	TRBD1	CASGWTTGAMNTEAFF	TGTGCTAGTGGTTGGACGACAGGGGCTATGAACACTGAAGCTTTCTTT
TRBV5-1	few	TRBJ2-7	NA	CASSLTRTGLGAPYEQYF	TGCGCCAGCAGCTTGACGCGTACAGGGTTAGGGGCTCCCTACGAGCAGTACTTC
TRBV6-1	NA	TRBJ1-2	NA	CASSEVQNGYTF	TGTGCCAGCAGTGAAGTTCAGAATGGCTACACCTTC
TRBV19	NA	TRBJ2-3	TRBD2	CASSRSGGLTDTQYF	TGTGCCAGTAGTAGAAGCGGGGGCTTGACAGATACGCAGTATTTT
TRBV19	NA	TRBJ1-1	NA	CASSGGPHSPKAFF	TGTGCCAGTAGTGGTGGACCTCACTCCCCTAAAGCTTTCTTT
TRBV7-3	few	TRBJ2-3	NA	CASSNTGGADTQYF	TGTGCCAGCAGCAACACCGGAGGGGCAGATACGCAGTATTTT
TRBV6-4	once	TRBJ2-3	NA	CASRGGSTDTQYF	TGTGCCAGCCGGGGCGGAAGCACAGATACGCAGTATTTT
TRBV7-3	NA	TRBJ1-2	TRBD1	CASSMDRGQVYTF	TGTGCCAGCAGCATGGACAGGGGGCAGGTCTACACCTTC
TRBV7-2	NA	TRBJ1-3	NA	CASSLRGVRENTIYF	TGTGCCAGCAGCTTACGGGGGGTTCGGGAAAACACCATATATTTT
TRBV7-2	NA	TRBJ2-3	NA	CASSLFAGFTDTQYF	TGTGCCAGCAGCTTGTTCGCAGGCTTCACAGATACGCAGTATTTT
TRBV19	once	TRBJ2-7	TRBD1	CASSMARQGASYEQYF	TGTGCCAGTAGTATGGCAAGACAGGGGGCTTCCTACGAGCAGTACTTC
TRBV29-1	few	TRBJ2-7	NA	CSVVTGGYEQYF	TGCAGCGTTGTGACAGGTGGCTACGAGCAGTACTTC
TRBV7-9	NA	TRBJ1-5	NA	CASSRDMGSNQPQHF	TGTGCCAGCAGCCGCGACATGGGTAGCAATCAGCCCCAGCATTTT
TRBV11-2	NA	TRBJ2-7	NA	CASSLDLTGASYEQYF	TGTGCCAGCAGCTTAGACCTTACCGGGGCATCCTACGAGCAGTACTTC
TRBV18	NA	TRBJ1-5	NA	CASSPPVASGQPQHF	TGTGCCAGCTCACCACCGGTAGCATCAGGTCAGCCCCAGCATTTT
TRBV5-1	NA	TRBJ2-3	NA	CASSWDGSTDTQYF	TGCGCCAGCAGCTGGGACGGAAGCACAGATACGCAGTATTTT
TRBV7-2	NA	TRBJ2-7	NA	CASSLVGLLYEQYF	TGTGCCAGCAGCTTAGTGGGACTCCTCTACGAGCAGTACTTC
TRBV28	few	TRBJ2-1	TRBD2	CATTSPQYNEQFF	TGTGCCACGACTAGCCCGCAATACAATGAGCAGTTCTTC
TRBV10-3	NA	TRBJ2-1	TRBD1	CAISGTGSDEQFF	TGTGCCATCAGTGGGACAGGGTCCGATGAGCAGTTCTTC
TRBV15	NA	TRBJ2-7	TRBD2	CATSREPGLGSYEQYF	TGTGCCACCAGCAGAGAGCCGGGACTAGGTTCCTACGAGCAGTACTTC
TRBV5-1	NA	TRBJ2-7	NA	CASMKAEPYEQYF	TGCGCCAGCATGAAGGCCGAGCCCTACGAGCAGTACTTC
TRBV27	NA	TRBJ1-1	TRBD1	CASSYRGLDTEAFF	TGTGCCAGCAGTTACAGGGGGCTCGACACTGAAGCTTTCTTT
TRBV25-1	NA	TRBJ2-5	NA	CASSERGETQYF	TGTGCCAGCAGTGAAAGAGGAGAGACCCAGTACTTC
TRBV5-1	NA	TRBJ2-5	NA	CASSPSGQQETQYF	TGCGCCAGCAGCCCCTCCGGCCAACAAGAGACCCAGTACTTC
TRBV14	NA	TRBJ2-6	NA	CASSQGRHVIVSGANVLTF	TGTGCCAGCAGCCAAGGAAGACACGTGATTGTCTCTGGGGCCAACGTCCTGACTTTC
TRBV7-2	NA	TRBJ1-2	NA	CASSPGPRVDYGYTF	TGTGCCAGCAGTCCCGGCCCTCGGGTCGACTATGGCTACACCTTC
TRBV5-4	NA	TRBJ1-2	NA	CASSLESGRGGYTF	TGTGCCAGCAGCTTGGAGTCGGGGCGTGGAGGCTACACCTTC
TRBV29-1	NA	TRBJ2-7	TRBD1	CSVARTGGFQYF	TGCAGCGTGGCCCGGACAGGGGGCTTTCAGTACTTC
TRBV7-3	NA	TRBJ2-7	NA	CASSLMVGPNYEQYF	TGTGCCAGCAGCTTAATGGTAGGACCCAACTACGAGCAGTACTTC
TRBV7-6	NA	TRBJ2-7	TRBD2	CASSLAPGLAGVTYEQYF	TGTGCCAGCAGCTTGGCACCGGGACTAGCGGGGGTTACCTACGAGCAGTACTTC
TRBV29-1	NA	TRBJ2-3	NA	CSVEEGDTQYF	TGCAGCGTTGAGGAGGGAGATACGCAGTATTTT
TRBV25-1	NA	TRBJ1-1	TRBD1	CASSEWGTGGTEAFF	TGTGCCAGCAGTGAATGGGGGACAGGGGGTACTGAAGCTTTCTTT
TRBV9	NA	TRBJ2-1	NA	CASSVVGYNEQFF	TGTGCCAGCAGCGTAGTGGGGTACAATGAGCAGTTCTTC
TRBV6-5	NA	TRBJ1-2	TRBD1	CASRLTGGNGYTF	TGTGCCAGCAGATTAACAGGGGGCAATGGCTACACCTTC
TRBV7-2	NA	TRBJ1-4	NA	CASSLSRVRGPNEKLFF	TGTGCCAGCAGCTTAAGCAGGGTACGGGGCCCTAATGAAAAACTGTTTTTT
TRBV5-1	NA	TRBJ2-7	NA	CASSSLDAFREQYF	TGCGCCAGCAGCTCGTTGGACGCTTTCCGGGAGCAGTACTTC
TRBV6-5	NA	TRBJ1-4	TRBD1	CASSPQGQPNEKLFF	TGTGCCAGCAGTCCACAGGGACAGCCTAATGAAAAACTGTTTTTT
TRBV2	NA	TRBJ1-4	TRBD1	CASIGTVATNEKLFF	TGTGCCAGCATAGGGACAGTTGCAACTAATGAAAAACTGTTTTTT
TRBV29-1	few	TRBJ2-3	NA	CSVEETILSGSTDTQYF	TGCAGCGTTGAAGAAACCATATTAAGCGGTAGCACAGATACGCAGTATTTT
TRBV14	NA	TRBJ2-3	TRBD2	CASSQRTLAGFTDTQYF	TGTGCCAGCAGCCAAAGGACATTAGCGGGATTCACAGATACGCAGTATTTT
TRBV7-9	NA	TRBJ2-4	NA	CASSSSRDSIAKNIQYF	TGTGCCAGCAGCTCCTCCAGAGACTCAATAGCCAAAAACATTCAGTACTTC
TRBV7-9	NA	TRBJ1-5	NA	CASSPPGSNQPQHF	TGTGCCAGCAGCCCCCCGGGGAGCAATCAGCCCCAGCATTTT
TRBV5-4	NA	TRBJ1-2	TRBD1	CASSPGTGYGYTF	TGTGCCAGCAGCCCCGGGACAGGGTATGGCTACACCTTC
TRBV10-2	NA	TRBJ1-5	NA	CASRQGFVQPQHF	TGCGCCAGCCGGCAGGGGTTCGTTCAGCCCCAGCATTTT
TRBV15	NA	TRBJ1-1	TRBD1	CATSKGGYRGGTEAFF	TGTGCCACCAGCAAGGGGGGTTACAGGGGAGGCACTGAAGCTTTCTTT